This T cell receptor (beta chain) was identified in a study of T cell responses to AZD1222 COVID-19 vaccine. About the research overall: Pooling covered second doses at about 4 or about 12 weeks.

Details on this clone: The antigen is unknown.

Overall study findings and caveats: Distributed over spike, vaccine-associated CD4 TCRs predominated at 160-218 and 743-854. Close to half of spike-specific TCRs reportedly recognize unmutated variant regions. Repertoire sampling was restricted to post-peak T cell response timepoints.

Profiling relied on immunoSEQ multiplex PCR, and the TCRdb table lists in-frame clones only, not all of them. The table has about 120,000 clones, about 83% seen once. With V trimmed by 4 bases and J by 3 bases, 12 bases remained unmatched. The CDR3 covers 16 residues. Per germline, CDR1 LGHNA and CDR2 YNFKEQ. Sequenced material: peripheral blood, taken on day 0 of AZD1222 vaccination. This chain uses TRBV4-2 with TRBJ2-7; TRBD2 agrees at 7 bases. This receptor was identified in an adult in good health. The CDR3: CASSPTRGGGSYEQYF. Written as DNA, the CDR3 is TGTGCCAGCAGCCCTACAAGGGGTGGCGGGAGCTACGAGCAGTACTTC.